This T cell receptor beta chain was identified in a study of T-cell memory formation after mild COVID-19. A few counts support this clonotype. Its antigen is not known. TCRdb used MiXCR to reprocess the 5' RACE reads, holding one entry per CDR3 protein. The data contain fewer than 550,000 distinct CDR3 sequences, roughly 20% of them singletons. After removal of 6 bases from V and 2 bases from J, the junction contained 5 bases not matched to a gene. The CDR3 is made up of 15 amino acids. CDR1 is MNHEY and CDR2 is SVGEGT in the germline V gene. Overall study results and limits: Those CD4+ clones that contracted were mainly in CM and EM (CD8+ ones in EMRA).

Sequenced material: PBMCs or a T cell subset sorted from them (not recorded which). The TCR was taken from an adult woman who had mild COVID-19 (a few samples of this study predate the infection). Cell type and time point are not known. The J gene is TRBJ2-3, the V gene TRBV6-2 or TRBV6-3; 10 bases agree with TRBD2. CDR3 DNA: TGTGCCAGCAGGGAACTAGCGGGACCCACAGATACGCAGTATTTT. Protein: CASRELAGPTDTQYF.